A single sample is the source of the 29 T cell receptor beta chains below, sequenced in a study of blood T cell repertoires in COVID-19. This table comes from immunoSEQ multiplex PCR, and its TCRdb copy is limited to in-frame clones, with some not included. The sample has a few hundred thousand clones; about 87% are singletons. Sequencing input: PBMCs or T cells enriched from blood (not recorded which). The origin of the receptors is a woman aged 50 to 60 who had recovered from COVID-19.

The rearrangement joins TRBV11-2 to TRBJ1-2; 8 nucleotides line up with TRBD1. Germline values: CDR1 SGHAT, CDR2 FQNNGV. The length of the CDR3 is 16 residues. The J segment lost 8 bases and the V segment lost 2 bases, leaving 13 bases of the junction unmatched. Written as DNA, the CDR3 is TGTGCCAGCAGCTTAAGATCGGACAGGGTTCGACAGGGCTACACCTTC. Translating gives CASSLRSDRVRQGYTF.

The rearrangement links TRBV28 to TRBJ2-7, with TRBD1 matching over 7 bases. The CDR3 consists of 14 residues. V gave up 11 bases and J gave up 4 bases; unmatched junction bases: 14. The V gene's germline CDR1 is MDHEN and CDR2 SYDVKM. This CDR3 reads CAWSSGTAGYEQYF. The CDR3 nucleotides are TGTGCCTGGTCCTCAGGGACAGCCGGTTACGAGCAGTACTTC.

The chain has TRBV30 and TRBJ2-5; a possible D gene is TRBD1 (6 bases). Germline CDR1 is GTSNPN and CDR2 is SVGIG (reference sequence). V lost 0 bases and J lost 2, with 16 bases in between. The length of the CDR3 is 16 residues. CDR3 bases: TGTGCCTGGAGTGTTTCCAGGGGCAGACGGCAAGAGACCCAGTACTTC. Translating it yields CAWSVSRGRRQETQYF.

The CDR3 coding sequence is TGTGCCAGCAGTGACTCCTGGCCAGGATGGGTCGGGACCCAGTACTTC. Amino acid sequence: CASSDSWPGWVGTQYF. The V call is TRBV6-4, the J call TRBJ2-5; D call uncertain. The V end was cut by 0 bases, the J end by 7 bases, with 18 bases between. CDR1 is MRHNA, CDR2 SNTAGT, per germline. This CDR3 is 16 amino acids long.

The rearrangement links TRBV3-1 (or the pseudogene TRBV3-2) to TRBJ2-7; 7 bases map to TRBD1. Germline V gene lookup returns CDR1 LGHDT and CDR2 YNNKEL (reference sequence). The CDR3 totals 18 residues. The ends lost 2 bases at V and 2 bases at J; junction bases unmatched: 15. Here the CDR3 reads CASSQRGYGTVLTYEQYF. The CDR3, as DNA: TGTGCCAGCAGCCAAAGGGGCTACGGGACAGTTTTGACCTACGAGCAGTACTTC.

The rearrangement joins TRBV6-2 or TRBV6-3 to TRBJ2-5; D call uncertain. V was shortened by 5 bases and J by 4 bases, with 8 bases between the two germline ends. The CDR3 consists of 12 residues. CDR1 MNHEY and CDR2 SVGEGT come from the germline V gene. This CDR3 is CASSPLAETQYF. For the CDR3, the DNA is TGTGCCAGCAGTCCGTTAGCAGAGACCCAGTACTTC.

The chain uses TRBV4-1 and TRBJ1-1, with D hard to call. CDR3 size: 13 residues. Trimming cost V 5 bases and J 1 base, with 8 bases left between them. From germline, CDR1 is MGHRA and CDR2 YSYEKL. Here the CDR3 reads CASSTRENTEAFF. CDR3 nucleotide sequence: TGCGCCAGCAGCACCCGGGAGAACACTGAAGCTTTCTTT.

This clone has a single count. The chain recombines TRBV7-6 with TRBJ2-3; D uncertain. V dropped 1 base and J dropped 1 base, with 9 bases sitting between them. The CDR3 contains 15 residues. The germline gives CDR1 SGHVS, CDR2 FNYEAQ. Here the CDR3 DNA reads TGTGCCAGCAGCTTAGTTTTGACTGGCACAGATACGCAGTATTTT. Protein product: CASSLVLTGTDTQYF.

This rearrangement joins TRBV15 to TRBJ1-1; perhaps TRBD1 as D (6 bases). V gave up 2 bases and J gave up 1 base, with 11 bases separating them. Germline lookup yields CDR1 LNHNV and CDR2 YYDKDF (reference sequence). This CDR3 is 15 amino acids long. The DNA of the CDR3 is TGTGCCACCAGCAGACCGGGACACAAGAACACTGAAGCTTTCTTT. Protein sequence: CATSRPGHKNTEAFF.

The chain carries TRBV29-1 and TRBJ2-1, with D tentatively TRBD2 (6 bases). The V end was cut by 1 base, the J end by 9 bases, with 13 bases between. Germline assignment: CDR1 SQVTM and CDR2 ANQGSEA. The CDR3 totals 13 residues. The CDR3 loop reads CSVEGRGRTEQFF. The CDR3 coding sequence is TGCAGCGTTGAAGGGAGGGGAAGAACTGAGCAGTTCTTC.

V is TRBV7-2 and J is TRBJ1-3; D not certain. The CDR3 runs 13 residues. V gave up 5 bases and J gave up 1 base, with 6 bases separating them. Germline V gene data show CDR1 as SGHTA and CDR2 as FQGNSA. In nucleotides, the CDR3 is TGTGCCAGCAGCCCAATTTCTGGAAACACCATATATTTT. It yields the protein CASSPISGNTIYF. The complete variable domain, with remaining parts taken from reference TRBV7-2 and TRBJ1-3, reads GAGVSQSPSNKVTEKGKDVELRCDPISGHTALYWYRQSLGQGLEFLIYFQGNSAPDKSGLPSDRFSAERTGGSVSTLTIQRTQQEDSAVYLCASSPISGNTIYFGEGSWLTVV.

This clone was observed a handful of times. V gene TRBV9 combines with J gene TRBJ1-1; D is undetermined. CDR1 and CDR2 from the germline V gene are SGDLS and YYNGEE. V lost 1 base and J lost 4, with 14 bases in between. The CDR3 extends over 15 amino acids. Written as DNA, the CDR3 is TGTGCCAGCAGCGTATCCTCGGGAGCCGGCACTGAAGCTTTCTTT. Translated, it gives CASSVSSGAGTEAFF.

The chain combines TRBV19 with TRBJ1-5; D perhaps matches TRBD1 (6 bases). V was trimmed by 9 bases and J by 6 bases, leaving 18 bases between them. Germline V gene data show CDR1 as LNHDA and CDR2 as SQIVND (reference sequence). CDR3 length equals 14 residues. The CDR3 DNA sequence: TGTGCCAGCCTGAAGGACAGAGTAGGTCAGCCCCAGCATTTT. Its protein product is CASLKDRVGQPQHF.

This clone was recorded a few times. CDR3 amino acids: CAWSVPTTGPPNEKLFF. As DNA, the CDR3 is TGTGCCTGGAGTGTACCGACAACAGGGCCACCTAATGAAAAACTGTTTTTT. The gene calls are TRBV30 and TRBJ1-4; tentatively, D is TRBD1 (6 bases). The germline V and J ends were trimmed by 0 bases and 3 bases, with 17 bases remaining between them. This CDR3 has 17 residues. CDR1 and CDR2 from the germline V gene are GTSNPN and SVGIG (reference sequence).

The rearrangement links TRBV11-2 to TRBJ1-2, with 9 bases lining up with TRBD1. The CDR3 covers 16 residues. CDR1 is SGHAT and CDR2 is FQNNGV in the germline V gene. V lost 1 base and J lost 4; bases outside the gene matches: 7. The CDR3 protein is CASSLVPGQGFYGYTF. The CDR3 bases are TGTGCCAGCAGCTTAGTACCAGGACAGGGGTTCTATGGCTACACCTTC.

J is TRBJ2-2 and V is TRBV7-9, with 7 bases matching TRBD2. The V gene end was trimmed by 5 bases and the J gene end by 1 base; junction bases not matched to a gene: 7. The CDR3 runs 16 residues. Germline assignment: CDR1 SEHNR and CDR2 FQNEAQ (reference sequence). The CDR3 loop is CASSVGGTRNTGELFF. The CDR3 nucleotides read TGTGCCAGCAGCGTGGGGGGGACGCGGAACACCGGGGAGCTGTTTTTT.

This clone was recorded a few times. This chain connects TRBV5-1 to TRBJ2-7, with 13 bases lining up with TRBD2. V trimming: 0 bases; J trimming: 6 bases; junction bases outside the gene matches: 6. Germline values: CDR1 SGHRS, CDR2 YFSETQ. The CDR3 runs to 16 residues. The CDR3 DNA reads as TGCGCCAGCAGCTTGGGGACTAGCGGGAGAAGTGGCGAGCAGTACTTC. Protein sequence: CASSLGTSGRSGEQYF.

The genes are TRBV15 and TRBJ2-1; D remains unclear. The length of the CDR3 is 16 residues. In germline, CDR1 is LNHNV, CDR2 YYDKDF (reference sequence). Between the trimmed V and J ends, which lost 1 base and 2 bases, there was a span of 12 bases. The CDR3 protein is CATSRVSLSAYNEQFF. CDR3 DNA sequence: TGTGCCACCAGCAGAGTTTCCCTATCGGCCTACAATGAGCAGTTCTTC. Supplemented by reference TRBV15 and TRBJ2-1, the full variable domain reads DAMVIQNPRYQVTQFGKPVTLSCSQTLNHNVMYWYQQKSSQAPKLLFHYYDKDFNNEADTPDNFQSRRPNTSFCFLDIRSPGLGDTAMYLCATSRVSLSAYNEQFFGPGTRLTVL.

The chain links TRBV28 to TRBJ2-6; D not certain. The CDR3 runs 14 residues. CDR1 and CDR2 from the germline V gene are MDHEN and SYDVKM. Trimming shortened V by 4 bases and J by 0 bases, and 4 bases separated the two germline ends. CDR3: CASSSSSGANVLTF. The CDR3 DNA sequence: TGTGCCAGCAGTTCTAGCTCTGGGGCCAACGTCCTGACTTTC. Full variable domain (outside the CDR3, taken from reference TRBV28 and TRBJ2-6): DVKVTQSSRYLVKRTGEKVFLECVQDMDHENMFWYRQDPGLGLRLIYFSYDVKMKEKGDIPEGYSVSREKKERFSLILESASTNQTSMYLCASSSSSGANVLTFGAGSRLTVL.

J is TRBJ1-5 and V is TRBV18; 8 positions match TRBD1. This CDR3 comprises 17 residues. V shed 6 bases, J shed 5 bases, and the junction held 15 bases outside the gene matches. Looked up from germline, CDR1 is KGHSH and CDR2 is LQKENI. CDR3 nucleotide sequence: TGTGCCAGCTCGCAGACCCATGCAGGGGGCGGGGATCAGCCCCAGCATTTT. Protein product: CASSQTHAGGGDQPQHF.

The sample holds one count of this clone. The V and J genes are TRBV2 and TRBJ2-1; 7 bases match TRBD2. There are 18 residues in the CDR3. The V segment lost 6 bases and the J segment 0 bases; nucleotides outside the gene matches: 14. The germline V gene has CDR1 SNHLY and CDR2 FYNNEI. DNA for the CDR3: TGTGCCAGCAGCCAAGGGCTAGCGGAGGTGAGCTCCTACAATGAGCAGTTCTTC. Protein: CASSQGLAEVSSYNEQFF.

This clone was counted once. V is TRBV21-1 and J is TRBJ2-3; the D segment call TRBD2 is taken from the table without a DNA check. TRBV21-1 is a pseudogene locus. The CDR3 covers 18 residues. CDR3 nucleotides: TGTGCCAGCAGCCCCTTCGGACTAGCGGGAGGGCCGCTTGATACGCAGTATTTT. This encodes CASSPFGLAGGPLDTQYF.

This chain links TRBV19 with TRBJ2-7; 8 nucleotides match TRBD1. There are 15 residues in the CDR3. V dropped 3 bases and J dropped 3; count of bases not matched to a gene: 7. The germline V gene encodes CDR1 LNHDA and CDR2 SQIVND (reference sequence). CDR3 in DNA: TGTGCCAGTAGTATCCAGACAGGGGTGTACTACGAGCAGTACTTC. Its protein product is CASSIQTGVYYEQYF.

This clone was picked up a small number of times. The chain has TRBV28 and TRBJ1-4; 11 bases are shared with TRBD1. After removal of 4 bases from V and 10 bases from J, the junction contained 8 bases not matched to a gene. Germline V CDR1 and CDR2: MDHEN, SYDVKM. This CDR3 spans 15 amino acids. This CDR3 is CASSSTGQGAGKLFF. The CDR3 DNA follows: TGTGCCAGCAGTTCAACCGGACAGGGGGCCGGAAAACTGTTTTTT.

V usage is TRBV27 and J usage is TRBJ2-6; D ambiguous. There are 15 residues in the CDR3. V shed 5 bases and J shed 0 bases, with 8 bases lying between them. CDR1 is MNHEY and CDR2 is SMNVEV in the germline V gene (reference sequence). The chain's CDR3 is CASSTQPSGANVLTF. The CDR3 bases are TGTGCCAGCAGTACACAGCCCTCTGGGGCCAACGTCCTGACTTTC.

This clone was seen a single time. V and J are TRBV7-2 and TRBJ2-6; TRBD1 matches at 11 bases. Trimming at V came to 3 bases and at J to 1 base, leaving 5 bases not matched to a gene. Germline CDR1 SGHTA, CDR2 FQGNSA. This CDR3 has 18 amino acids. CDR3 residues: CASSFWTGGASGANVLTF. In nucleotides, the CDR3 is TGTGCCAGCAGCTTTTGGACAGGGGGCGCATCTGGGGCCAACGTCCTGACTTTC.

The genes are TRBV9 and TRBJ2-1, with D maybe TRBD2 (5 bases). Per germline, CDR1 SGDLS and CDR2 YYNGEE. Trimming took off 3 bases at V and 12 bases at J, with 19 bases between the two ends. The CDR3 loop spans 14 amino acids. The CDR3 is CASSGRTSESPQFF. CDR3 sequence (DNA): TGTGCCAGCAGCGGCCGGACTTCTGAATCACCGCAGTTCTTC. Full variable domain (remainder filled in from reference TRBV9 and TRBJ2-1): DSGVTQTPKHLITATGQRVTLRCSPRSGDLSVYWYQQSLDQGLQFLIQYYNGEERAKGNILERFSAQQFPDLHSELNLSSLELGDSALYFCASSGRTSESPQFFGPGTRLTVL.

This clone was recorded once. V usage is TRBV11-2 and J usage is TRBJ2-1, with D perhaps matching TRBD2 (5 bases). This CDR3 contains 18 residues. CDR1 and CDR2 (germline): SGHAT, FQNNGV. Trimming cost V 3 bases and J 0 bases, with 18 bases left between them. The CDR3 region is CASSLVSAGPSSYNEQFF. The CDR3, as DNA: TGTGCCAGCAGCTTGGTATCCGCGGGCCCGTCCTCCTACAATGAGCAGTTCTTC.

The chain joins TRBV6-2 or TRBV6-3 to TRBJ1-5, with D perhaps TRBD1 (5 bases). The germline CDR1 and CDR2 sequences are MNHEY and SVGEGT. CDR3 length: 14 amino acids. With 6 bases removed from V and 3 bases from J, the gap between germline ends came to 12 bases. CDR3 protein: CASSPKTVNQPQHF. Written as DNA, the CDR3 is TGTGCCAGCAGCCCTAAGACAGTCAATCAGCCCCAGCATTTT.